The source of this T cell receptor (beta chain) is a study of T-cell reconstitution after alpha-beta-depleted transplantation in children. Using unique molecular identifiers, the investigators prepared the TCRbeta library. TCRdb recomputed calls from the PCR reads with MiXCR, one row per CDR3 protein. The table includes hundreds of thousands of distinct CDR3 sequences, around a sixth detected once. The V end was cut by 5 bases, the J end by 0 bases, with 8 bases between. The length of the CDR3 is 14 residues. Germline V gene sequence: CDR1 SEHNR, CDR2 FQNEAQ (reference sequence). In its sample, this clonotype was seen a few times.

The material sequenced was PBMCs from the stem cell graft donor, taken from the stem cell graft. This TCR was sampled from a human donor who donated a stem cell graft to a child with acute myeloid leukemia. The gene calls are TRBV7-9 and TRBJ2-1; the D is unclear. Here the CDR3 DNA reads TGTGCCAGCAGCCAGGCGAGCTCCTACAATGAGCAGTTCTTC. It translates to CASSQASSYNEQFF.